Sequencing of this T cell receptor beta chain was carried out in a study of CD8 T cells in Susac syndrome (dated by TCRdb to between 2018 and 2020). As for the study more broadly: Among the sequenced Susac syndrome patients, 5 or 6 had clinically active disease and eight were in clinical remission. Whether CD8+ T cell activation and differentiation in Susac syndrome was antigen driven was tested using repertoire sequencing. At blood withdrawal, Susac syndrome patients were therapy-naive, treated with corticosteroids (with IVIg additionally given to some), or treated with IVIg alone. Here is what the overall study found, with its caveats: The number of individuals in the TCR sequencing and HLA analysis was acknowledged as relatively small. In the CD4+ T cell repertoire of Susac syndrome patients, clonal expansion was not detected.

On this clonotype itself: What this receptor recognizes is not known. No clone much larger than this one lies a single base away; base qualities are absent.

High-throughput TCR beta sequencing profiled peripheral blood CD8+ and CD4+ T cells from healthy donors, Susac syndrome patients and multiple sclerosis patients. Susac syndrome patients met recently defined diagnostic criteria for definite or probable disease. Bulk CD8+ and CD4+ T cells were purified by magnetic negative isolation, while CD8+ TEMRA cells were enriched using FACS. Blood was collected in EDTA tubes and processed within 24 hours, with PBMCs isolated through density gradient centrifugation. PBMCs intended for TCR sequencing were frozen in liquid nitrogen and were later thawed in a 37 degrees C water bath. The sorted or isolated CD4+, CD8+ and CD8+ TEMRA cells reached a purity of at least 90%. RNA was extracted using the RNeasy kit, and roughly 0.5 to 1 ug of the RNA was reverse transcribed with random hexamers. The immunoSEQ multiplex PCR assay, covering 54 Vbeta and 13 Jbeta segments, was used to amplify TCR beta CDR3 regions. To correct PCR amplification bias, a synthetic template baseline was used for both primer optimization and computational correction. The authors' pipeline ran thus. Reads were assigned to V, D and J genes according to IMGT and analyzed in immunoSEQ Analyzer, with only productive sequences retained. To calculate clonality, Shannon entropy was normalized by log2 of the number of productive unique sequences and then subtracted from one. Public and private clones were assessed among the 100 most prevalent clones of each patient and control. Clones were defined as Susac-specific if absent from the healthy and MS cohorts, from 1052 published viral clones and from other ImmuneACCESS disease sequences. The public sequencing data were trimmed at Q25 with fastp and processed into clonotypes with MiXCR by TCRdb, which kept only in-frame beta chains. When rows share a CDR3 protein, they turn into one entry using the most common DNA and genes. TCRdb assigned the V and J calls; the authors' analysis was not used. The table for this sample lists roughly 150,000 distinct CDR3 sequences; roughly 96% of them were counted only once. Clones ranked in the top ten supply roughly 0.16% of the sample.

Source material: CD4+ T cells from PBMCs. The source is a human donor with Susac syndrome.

The CDR3 here reads CASGGGGSTGELFF. The nucleotide sequence reads as follows: TGTGCCAGCGGAGGGGGCGGTAGCACCGGGGAGCTGTTTTTT. The rearrangement combines TRBV2 with TRBJ2-2; TRBD1 could be the D gene, as 7 bases match. V is cut by 8 bases and J by 4 bases, and the space between the germline ends is 14 bases. CDR1 and CDR2 are read off the germline V gene as SNHLY and FYNNEI. Its CDR3 holds 14 amino acids, cysteine through phenylalanine. Solely the CDR3 DNA is kept, with 42 bases framed from the first base.